This T cell receptor delta chain was retrieved from a study of Vδ1+ human thymocytes. Notes on the study in general: Thymic TRG and TRD repertoires appeared highly polyclonal, with Gaussian CDR3 length distributions. Unlike peripheral blood Vdelta1+ controls, thymic delta-chain sequences included about 20% Vdelta2 and few Vdelta3. TRG sequences recurred across donors, whereas TRD sequences stayed essentially private.

Thymocytes were sorted as CD3+ TCRVdelta1+ TCRVdelta2- after alphabeta T cell depletion. V lost 2 bases to trimming and J lost 0 bases, with 19 bases between them. This CDR3 spans 19 amino acids. Germline V CDR1 and CDR2: TSWWSYY, QGS. Of note for this clone: What it recognizes is unknown.

Extracted RNA was reverse transcribed into cDNA. Pooled V-gene forward primers with one constant-region reverse primer generated the CDR3 amplicons by multiplex PCR. TCRdb fed the multiplex PCR reads into CATT to redo clone calling. The sample shows around 60,000 delta-chain clones, about 15% of them seen only once. V and J are TRDV1 and TRDJ2; the D is unclear. This TCR came from a girl less than two years old who had congenital heart surgery. Sequencing used Vdelta1+ gamma-delta thymocytes from the thymus. Subset here: FACS-sorted CD3+ TCRalphabeta- TCRVdelta1+ TCRVdelta2- thymocytes. The CDR3: CALGEAARLWETLTAQLFF. As DNA, the CDR3 is TGTGCTCTTGGGGAAGCTGCGCGCCTGTGGGAGACTTTGACAGCACAACTCTTCTTT.